This T cell receptor beta chain emerged from a study of blood T cells in healthy people across ages. Study overall: Template-switching capture recovered about one barcoded beta molecule per two T cells.

Trimming removed 2 bases from V and 4 bases from J, with 8 bases in between. The CDR3 spans 14 residues. A second PCR, run for about 7 to 11 cycles, used a sample-barcoded 5' primer plus a J-beta primer mix. MiXCR, applied by TCRdb to the 5' RACE reads, yields one record per CDR3 protein. The sample includes some 730,000 distinct CDR3 sequences, about a fifth of them seen just once. The sample consisted of blood. The TCR was taken from a man in his 70s in good health. The chain uses TRBV12-3 or TRBV12-4 and TRBJ2-2; D gene unclear. The CDR3 region has the DNA TGTGCCAGCAGTTTAAACAGACGCACCGGGGAGCTGTTTTTT. Translation: CASSLNRRTGELFF.